Following are 27 T cell receptor beta chains from one sample sequenced in a study of T cell changes during pregnancy in multiple sclerosis. Produced via immunoSEQ multiplex PCR; TCRdb's table is partial and in-frame only. The sample lists about 52,000 clones, roughly 92% occurring once. Sample: CD4+ T cells from peripheral blood mononuclear cells, taken before pregnancy. These TCRs come from a female donor with multiple sclerosis, enrolled in a pregnancy study.

V and J are TRBV7-2 and TRBJ2-5; perhaps TRBD2 as D (6 bases). Germline V gene sequence: CDR1 SGHTA, CDR2 FQGNSA. The CDR3 is 13 residues long. V was cut by 5 bases and J by 5 bases, with 12 bases left in between. CDR3 in amino acids: CASSLGTSETQYF. CDR3 nucleotides: TGTGCCAGCAGCCTAGGGACTTCGGAGACCCAGTACTTC.

The chain employs TRBV11-2 and TRBJ2-1; D possibly corresponds to TRBD2 (6 bases). V shed 3 bases and J shed 8 bases, with 8 bases lying between them. Germline V gene lookup returns CDR1 SGHAT and CDR2 FQNNGV. The CDR3 is 12 residues long. The CDR3 sequence: CASSFGSDEQFF. CDR3 DNA: TGTGCCAGCAGCTTCGGGAGTGATGAGCAGTTCTTC.

This clone is a singleton in its sample. The chain links TRBV30 to TRBJ1-1; no firm D call. This CDR3 contains 13 residues. V gave up 0 bases and J gave up 10 bases, with 15 bases separating them. Germline CDR1 and CDR2: GTSNPN and SVGIG (reference sequence). This CDR3 is CAWSVEGGRRAFF. As DNA, the CDR3 is TGTGCCTGGAGTGTAGAGGGCGGACGGAGAGCTTTCTTT.

This chain uses TRBV7-8 with TRBJ2-5; D call uncertain. Germline V gene data show CDR1 as SGHVS and CDR2 as FQNEAQ. The CDR3 covers 14 residues. The V gene lost 3 bases and the J gene lost 1 base, with 9 bases spanning the gap. This CDR3 reads CASSFSRLQETQYF. The DNA for the CDR3 is TGTGCCAGCAGCTTTAGCCGACTCCAAGAGACCCAGTACTTC.

The CDR3 nucleotides are TGTGCCAGCAGTTACGGGCGGGGGCAAGAGACCCAGTACTTC. Protein sequence: CASSYGRGQETQYF. This sequence joins TRBV6-5 and TRBJ2-5; 7 nucleotides agree with TRBD2. Germline-derived CDR1 and CDR2 are MNHEY and SVGAGI. This CDR3 contains 14 residues. The trim removed 2 bases at V and 2 bases at J, leaving 2 bases unmatched.

The chain employs TRBV14 and TRBJ1-5; D remains unclear. Trimming took 0 bases from V and 9 from J, leaving 9 bases between them. Per the germline V gene, CDR1 is SGHDN and CDR2 is FVKESK. This CDR3 is built from 13 residues. Written as DNA, the CDR3 is TGTGCCAGCAGCCAAGATGCCTATCGGCCCCAGCATTTT. Encoded protein: CASSQDAYRPQHF. The entire variable domain, with the rest obtained from reference TRBV14 and TRBJ1-5, is as follows: EAGVTQFPSHSVIEKGQTVTLRCDPISGHDNLYWYRRVMGKEIKFLLHFVKESKQDESGMPNNRFLAERTGGTYSTLKVQPAELEDSGVYFCASSQDAYRPQHFGDGTRLSIL.

The chain uses TRBV18 and TRBJ1-3, with TRBD1 matching 7 bases. In germline, CDR1 is KGHSH, CDR2 LQKENI. Trimming removed 3 bases from V and 2 bases from J; junction bases left unmatched: 4. The CDR3 loop spans 15 amino acids. The CDR3 loop is CASSPQTGTGNTIYF. The CDR3 bases are TGTGCCAGCTCACCTCAGACAGGGACTGGAAACACCATATATTTT.

V is TRBV21-1 and J is TRBJ1-1; the table's D call, TRBD1, was not checked against the DNA. TRBV21-1 is tagged as a pseudogene. CDR3 length: 16 amino acids. The chain's CDR3 is CASSKWGQGVGAEAFF. The CDR3 nucleotides read TGTGCCAGCAGCAAATGGGGACAGGGGGTTGGGGCTGAAGCTTTCTTT.

Turning to this clone: Sequence at one end of the junction differs from germline and may be a read error. This CDR3 is also generated by other DNA sequences in the sample. V gene TRBV29-1 combines with J gene TRBJ2-7; the match to TRBD2 covers 16 bases. The germline gives CDR1 SQVTM, CDR2 ANQGSEA. The CDR3 loop spans 14 amino acids. The CDR3 loop reads CSVGTSGRASEQYF. The CDR3 DNA reads as TGTAGCGTCGGGACTAGCGGGAGGGCCAGCGAGCAGTACTTC.

The V gene is TRBV7-8, the J gene TRBJ1-2; 8 bases align to TRBD1. The germline gives CDR1 SGHVS, CDR2 FQNEAQ. With 1 base clipped from V and 4 bases from J, the junction kept 5 bases outside the gene matches. This CDR3 comprises 15 residues. This chain's CDR3 is CASSLGWQGAYGYTF. DNA for the CDR3: TGTGCCAGCAGCTTAGGGTGGCAGGGGGCCTATGGCTACACCTTC.

This chain uses TRBV27 with TRBJ2-1; TRBD2 matches at 10 bases. The length of the CDR3 is 16 residues. J gave up 6 bases and V 4 bases, and 9 bases lay outside the gene matches. Looked up from germline, CDR1 is MNHEY and CDR2 is SMNVEV (reference sequence). The CDR3 nucleotides are TGTGCCAGCAGTTCTTTTCTAGCGGGAGAAGGCAATGAGCAGTTCTTC. Encoded protein: CASSSFLAGEGNEQFF.

The CDR3 is CASSPGGFGDTQYF. In DNA, the CDR3 is TGTGCCAGCAGCCCAGGGGGCTTTGGAGATACGCAGTATTTT. The chain is built from TRBV7-6 and TRBJ2-3, with TRBD1 matching 8 bases. Germline CDR1 SGHVS, CDR2 FNYEAQ. This CDR3 is 14 amino acids long. V dropped 5 bases and J dropped 5; count of bases not matched to a gene: 6.

The gene calls are TRBV28 and TRBJ2-5; possible D gene TRBD2, 7 bases. The CDR3 spans 14 residues. V was pared by 5 bases and J by 5 bases, with 15 bases between. Germline V CDR1 and CDR2: MDHEN, SYDVKM. Here the CDR3 DNA reads TGTGCCAGCAGTCTTACAGGGCGGGGGGAGACCCAGTACTTC. Translating it yields CASSLTGRGETQYF. Based on the CDR3 plus reference TRBV28 and TRBJ2-5, the full variable domain is DVKVTQSSRYLVKRTGEKVFLECVQDMDHENMFWYRQDPGLGLRLIYFSYDVKMKEKGDIPEGYSVSREKKERFSLILESASTNQTSMYLCASSLTGRGETQYFGPGTRLLVL.

The chain recombines TRBV5-6 with TRBJ2-2; D not resolved. Per the germline V gene, CDR1 is SGHDT and CDR2 is YYEEEE. The CDR3 covers 12 residues. V was trimmed by 4 bases and J by 3 bases, leaving 4 bases between them. The CDR3 DNA follows: TGTGCCAGCAGCCAGGACACCGGGGAGCTGTTTTTT. This translates into CASSQDTGELFF.

Points on this clone: The junction departs from the called germline gene at one end, perhaps through a read error. The chain couples TRBV18 to TRBJ1-1, with TRBD1 matching 7 bases. The CDR3 is made up of 16 amino acids. Germline V gives CDR1 KGHSH, CDR2 LQKENI. CDR3 DNA: TGTGCCAGCTCCCCACAGGGGCGGACGGTGAACACTGAAGCTTTCTTT. It translates to CASSPQGRTVNTEAFF.

A word on this clone: The junction departs from the called germline gene at one end, perhaps through a read error. V gene TRBV6-5 combines with J gene TRBJ2-7; TRBD1 is a possible D gene (7 bases). This CDR3 region has 13 residues. The V gene's germline CDR1 is MNHEY and CDR2 SVGAGI. As DNA, the CDR3 is TGTGCCGGCAGGGGGGCAACTGGGAGCGAGCAGTACTTC. Encoded protein: CAGRGATGSEQYF.

The gene calls are TRBV29-1 and TRBJ1-1, with TRBD1 identical over 7 bases. CDR1 is SQVTM and CDR2 is ANQGSEA in the germline V gene. This CDR3 has 15 amino acids. The ends lost 5 bases at V and 0 bases at J; junction bases unmatched: 9. In DNA form, the CDR3 reads TGCAGCGTTATATATCGGACAGGTATGAACACTGAAGCTTTCTTT. This sequence encodes CSVIYRTGMNTEAFF. Looking up the rest from reference TRBV29-1 and TRBJ1-1 gives the full variable domain: SAVISQKPSRDICQRGTSLTIQCQVDSQVTMMFWYRQQPGQSLTLIATANQGSEATYESGFVIDKFPISRPNLTFSTLTVSNMSPEDSSIYLCSVIYRTGMNTEAFFGQGTRLTVV.

The rearrangement links TRBV29-1 to TRBJ1-2; the D is unclear. Deletions cut 3 bases from V and 2 bases from J, with 7 bases between. Germline V gene lookup returns CDR1 SQVTM and CDR2 ANQGSEA. This CDR3 region has 12 residues. CDR3 loop: CSVEAPNYGYTF. Here the CDR3 DNA reads TGCAGCGTTGAGGCCCCGAACTATGGCTACACCTTC.

The rearrangement uses TRBV10-2 and TRBJ1-5; tentative D call: TRBD1 (5 bases). V shed 0 bases and J shed 3 bases, with 6 bases lying between them. CDR1 and CDR2 (germline): WSHSY, SAAADI. The CDR3 spans 14 residues. In nucleotides, the CDR3 is TGCGCCAGCAGTGAGTCAGGGGCCAATCAGCCCCAGCATTTT. Translation: CASSESGANQPQHF.

The V gene is TRBV15, the J gene TRBJ1-1, with D perhaps matching TRBD1 (5 bases). CDR1 and CDR2 from the germline V gene are LNHNV and YYDKDF (reference sequence). Deletions cut 5 bases from V and 6 bases from J, with 16 bases between. This CDR3 contains 14 residues. CDR3 region: CATSVKQGGSEAFF. Written as DNA, the CDR3 is TGTGCCACCAGCGTCAAGCAGGGTGGGTCTGAAGCTTTCTTT.

The chain uses TRBV2 and TRBJ2-1, with TRBD1 matching over 10 bases. Germline V gene data show CDR1 as SNHLY and CDR2 as FYNNEI. Losses at the gene ends were 10 bases for V and 2 bases for J; bases not matched to a gene: 5. This CDR3 spans 14 amino acids. The CDR3: CATETGGPYNEQFF. In DNA, the CDR3 is TGTGCCACAGAGACAGGGGGCCCCTACAATGAGCAGTTCTTC.

The J gene is TRBJ1-3, the V gene TRBV5-1; D unresolved. The CDR3 sequence is 16 residues long. Germline lookup yields CDR1 SGHRS and CDR2 YFSETQ. The ends were cut back, 2 bases at V and 1 base at J, with 13 bases in the middle. The CDR3 sequence: CASSFLESSSGNTIYF. In DNA form, the CDR3 reads TGCGCCAGCAGCTTTTTGGAGTCCTCTTCTGGAAACACCATATATTTT.

The V call is TRBV19, the J call TRBJ1-2; 8 nucleotides line up with TRBD1. The germline V gene encodes CDR1 LNHDA and CDR2 SQIVND (reference sequence). The CDR3 totals 15 residues. Trimming removed 3 bases from V and 4 bases from J; junction bases left unmatched: 7. CDR3 nucleotides: TGTGCCAGTAGTATCCCGCAGGGGGCGGGCTATGGCTACACCTTC. Translating gives CASSIPQGAGYGYTF.

The DNA for the CDR3 is TGTGCCAGCAGCTTAGCGGCAGGGGATTGGTTCACCGGGGAGCTGTTTTTT. Its protein product is CASSLAAGDWFTGELFF. The V gene is TRBV7-9, the J gene TRBJ2-2; possibly TRBD1 for D (6 bases). Germline loops: CDR1 SEHNR, CDR2 FQNEAQ (reference sequence). V lost 0 bases and J 4 bases, leaving 15 bases between the germline ends. The CDR3 is 17 amino acids.

The chain uses TRBV27 and TRBJ2-7; 8 nucleotides agree with TRBD1. J gave up 3 bases and V 4 bases, and 8 bases lay outside the gene matches. This CDR3 comprises 15 residues. Looked up from germline, CDR1 is MNHEY and CDR2 is SMNVEV (reference sequence). Written as DNA, the CDR3 is TGTGCCAGCAGTTCTGGGACAGGTAGGGTCTACGAGCAGTACTTC. Its protein product is CASSSGTGRVYEQYF.

CDR3 amino acids: CASSLDRTGELFF. CDR3 nucleotide sequence: TGTGCCAGCAGCTTAGATCGTACCGGGGAGCTGTTTTTT. V gene TRBV11-2 combines with J gene TRBJ2-2; no definite D call. CDR1 and CDR2 from the germline V gene are SGHAT and FQNNGV. Deletions cut 0 bases from V and 5 bases from J, with 4 bases between. This CDR3 is 13 amino acids long.

The rearrangement uses TRBV5-4 and TRBJ2-2, with D unclear. V lost 2 bases and J 0 bases, leaving 11 bases between the germline ends. Per the germline V gene, CDR1 is SGHNT and CDR2 is YYREEE (reference sequence). This CDR3 spans 16 amino acids. The CDR3 spells CASSLRSRSNTGELFF. The DNA for the CDR3 is TGTGCCAGCAGCTTAAGGAGCAGATCGAACACCGGGGAGCTGTTTTTT. Variable domain in full (rest from reference TRBV5-4 and TRBJ2-2): ETGVTQSPTHLIKTRGQQVTLRCSSQSGHNTVSWYQQALGQGPQFIFQYYREEENGRGNFPPRFSGLQFPNYSSELNVNALELDDSALYLCASSLRSRSNTGELFFGEGSRLTVL.